This T cell receptor (beta chain) was retrieved from a study of T cell repertoires in cytomegalovirus infection. This CDR3 is 14 amino acids long. V dropped 3 bases and J dropped 4 bases, with 12 bases sitting between them. Germline CDR1 MNHEY, CDR2 SVGAGI. In TCRdb, the reads were re-called with MiXCR into one record per CDR3 protein. The sample shows about 310,000 distinct CDR3 sequences, approximately 10% of them seen only once. Many counts were recorded for this clonotype. The sequenced sample consisted of PBMCs. The sequence was collected from a human donor in good health (CMV status not recorded). Some clones in this sample may be carry-over from other donors' samples. The chain recombines TRBV6-5 with TRBJ1-1; a possible D gene is TRBD1 (5 bases). The CDR3, as DNA: TGTGCCAGCAGTTATCAAGACAGCGGCACTGAAGCTTTCTTT. Translated: CASSYQDSGTEAFF.